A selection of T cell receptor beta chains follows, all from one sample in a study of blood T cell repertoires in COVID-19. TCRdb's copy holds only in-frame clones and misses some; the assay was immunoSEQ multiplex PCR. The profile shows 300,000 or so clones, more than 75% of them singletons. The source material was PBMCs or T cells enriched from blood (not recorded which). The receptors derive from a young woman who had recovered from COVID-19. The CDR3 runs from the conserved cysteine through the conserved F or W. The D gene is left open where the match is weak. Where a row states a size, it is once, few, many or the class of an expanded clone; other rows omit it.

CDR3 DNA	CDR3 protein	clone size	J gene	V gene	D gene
TGTGCCAGCAGTTTCAGGGGATATGGCTACACCTTC	CASSFRGYGYTF	.	TRBJ1-2	TRBV28	.
TGTGCCAGCCTAAACTACAATGAGCAGTTCTTC	CASLNYNEQFF	few	TRBJ2-1	TRBV6-6	.
TGTGCCAGCTCACCACCCAACAGGGCCTTAGGCGCTGAAGCTTTCTTT	CASSPPNRALGAEAFF	.	TRBJ1-1	TRBV18	.
TGTGCCTGTCGCAGCCCCGGGACAGGGGACTATGGCTACACCTTC	CACRSPGTGDYGYTF	.	TRBJ1-2	TRBV30	TRBD1
TGTGCCAGCAGCTTGGGGGGGCTCATCTATGGCTACACCTTC	CASSLGGLIYGYTF	.	TRBJ1-2	TRBV5-6	.
TGTGCCAGCAGTCGGGACATTGGATACGAGCAGTACTTC	CASSRDIGYEQYF	.	TRBJ2-7	TRBV27	.
TGTGCCTGGAGTTCCGGGACAGGCGATGAAAAACTGTTTTTT	CAWSSGTGDEKLFF	.	TRBJ1-4	TRBV30	TRBD1
TGTGCCAGCAGTTTGGGGGCTGGGGGCACAGATACGCAGTATTTT	CASSLGAGGTDTQYF	.	TRBJ2-3	TRBV28	.
TGTGCCACCAGCAGACCGGGAGAGACTAGCGGGAGGGCGAGCTCCTACGAGCAGTACTTC	CATSRPGETSGRASSYEQYF	.	TRBJ2-7	TRBV15	TRBD2
TGTGCCAGCAGTGAAGCGGTGGGGGACACCTATGGCTACACCTTC	CASSEAVGDTYGYTF	.	TRBJ1-2	TRBV6-1	.
TGTGCCAGCAGCGTAGGGGGACAACTCTACGAGCAGTACTTC	CASSVGGQLYEQYF	few	TRBJ2-7	TRBV9	.
TGTGCCAGCAGTTTGGGGGGGAGCAATCAGCCCCAGCATTTT	CASSLGGSNQPQHF	.	TRBJ1-5	TRBV27	.
TGCGCCAGCAGCTCTGGCCATGACACAGGGGTGAACACTGAAGCTTTCTTT	CASSSGHDTGVNTEAFF	.	TRBJ1-1	TRBV5-1	TRBD1
TGTGCCAGCAGTTACCCCCCCGGCAATCAGCGGCCCCAGCATTTT	CASSYPPGNQRPQHF	.	TRBJ1-5	TRBV6-8	.
TGCGCCAGCAGCCAACATACTAGCGGGGGGGCAGTTAACATTCAGTACTTC	CASSQHTSGGAVNIQYF	.	TRBJ2-4	TRBV4-1	TRBD2
TGTGCCAGCAGCCAAGCACAAGGGGGCCATTCACCCCTCCACTTT	CASSQAQGGHSPLHF	once	TRBJ1-6	TRBV3-1/TRBV3-2	TRBD1
TGTGCCAGCTCACGGGGGACTAGCGGGGGGAATGAGCAGTTCTTC	CASSRGTSGGNEQFF	once	TRBJ2-1	TRBV18	TRBD2
TGTGCCAGCAGTCCAGGGGGGAGCTATGGCTACACCTTC	CASSPGGSYGYTF	.	TRBJ1-2	TRBV28	TRBD1
TGTGCCAGCAGTGAAGGAATAGCGGCAACGGAGTTCTTC	CASSEGIAATEFF	.	TRBJ2-1	TRBV6-1	.
TGCGCCAGCAGCCAAGATGAGACGGCAGGGGGCCTGTGGAACTATGGCTACACCTTC	CASSQDETAGGLWNYGYTF	once	TRBJ1-2	TRBV4-1	TRBD1
TGTGCCAGCAGCGTAGGTGGGGGCCTAAACACCGGGGAGCTGTTTTTT	CASSVGGGLNTGELFF	.	TRBJ2-2	TRBV9	.
TGTGCCAGCAGCGCTACTAGCGGGGCCTACAATGAGCAGTTCTTC	CASSATSGAYNEQFF	.	TRBJ2-1	TRBV7-8	TRBD2
TGTGCCAGCAGGGGGGACAGGGGGCGAGGCGGCTACACCTTC	CASRGDRGRGGYTF	.	TRBJ1-2	TRBV28	TRBD1
TGCGCCAGCAGCCACCGACAGGACACCGGGGAGCTGTTTTTT	CASSHRQDTGELFF	.	TRBJ2-2	TRBV4-1	.
TGCAGCGTTGATGGCAGGGGTCTTAGGTTCTTC	CSVDGRGLRFF	.	TRBJ2-1	TRBV29-1	.
TGCAGTGCCTTAGTGAGGCGCGAGCAGTACTTC	CSALVRREQYF	.	TRBJ2-7	TRBV20-1	.
TGTGCCAGCAGTTTCAGGGACACCATATATTTT	CASSFRDTIYF	.	TRBJ1-3	TRBV28	.
TGTGCCAGCAGCCCCATCGGGGAAATCCCCTCCTACGAGCAGTACTTC	CASSPIGEIPSYEQYF	.	TRBJ2-7	TRBV5-5	.
TGTGCCAGCAGCCTGGGGACTAGCGGCGAGCAGTACTTC	CASSLGTSGEQYF	.	TRBJ2-7	TRBV7-9	TRBD2
TGTGCCAGCAGCTTCCATGCGGGAGGGCCGGGGAATGAGCAGTTCTTC	CASSFHAGGPGNEQFF	.	TRBJ2-1	TRBV5-4	TRBD2
TGTGCCAGCAGGGGACTAGCGGGAGGTCAAAGCTCCTACAATGAGCAGTTCTTC	CASRGLAGGQSSYNEQFF	.	TRBJ2-1	TRBV7-9	TRBD2
TGTGCCAGCAGCCCCGGACAGCAACTCTCTGGAAACACCATATATTTT	CASSPGQQLSGNTIYF	.	TRBJ1-3	TRBV7-8	.
TGCGCCAGCAGCTTGACAGGGACCTCCTACGAGCAGTACTTC	CASSLTGTSYEQYF	.	TRBJ2-7	TRBV5-1	.
TGTGCCAGCAGCGGGCTTATGGGACTAGCAACGACCCAGTACTTC	CASSGLMGLATTQYF	once	TRBJ2-5	TRBV7-2	TRBD2
TGTGCCTGGAGCTCGGCTGGAAACACCATATATTTT	CAWSSAGNTIYF	.	TRBJ1-3	TRBV30	.
TGCGCCAGCAGCTTCGGACAGACATCTGGAAACACCATATATTTT	CASSFGQTSGNTIYF	.	TRBJ1-3	TRBV5-1	.
TGTGCCAGCAGCTTACAGGGGGAGCCCTCCTACGAGCAGTACTTC	CASSLQGEPSYEQYF	.	TRBJ2-7	TRBV13	TRBD1
TGTGCCAGCGGAGCACAGGGGAACACTGAAGCTTTCTTT	CASGAQGNTEAFF	.	TRBJ1-1	TRBV2	.
TGTGCCTGGAGGTTCGGCGGGACAGGGGGCTCATCACCCCTCCACTTT	CAWRFGGTGGSSPLHF	.	TRBJ1-6	TRBV30	TRBD1
TGCGCCAGCAGCCACCCCCTAGGGGTCAACTATGGCTACACCTTC	CASSHPLGVNYGYTF	.	TRBJ1-2	TRBV4-1	.
TGTGCCTGGAACAGGGGAGATTCACCCCTCCACTTT	CAWNRGDSPLHF	.	TRBJ1-6	TRBV30	TRBD1
TGTGCCAGCAGCCCCCTTCGTGGCAGAAATCAGCCCCAGCATTTT	CASSPLRGRNQPQHF	.	TRBJ1-5	TRBV3-1/TRBV3-2	.
TGCGCCAGCAGCTTGTCCCCTAGCGAGGGCCAAGAGACCCAGTACTTC	CASSLSPSEGQETQYF	few	TRBJ2-5	TRBV5-1	.
TGTGCCAGTAGTATAGAAAGCGAAGGGCAGGGAGGAGGCTACACCTTC	CASSIESEGQGGGYTF	.	TRBJ1-2	TRBV19	.
TGTGCCTGGAGTGGATTTTCAACGAGCGAAAAACTGTTTTTT	CAWSGFSTSEKLFF	.	TRBJ1-4	TRBV30	.
TGCAGCGTTTGGTGGGTGACAGAGAACTATGGCTACACCTTC	CSVWWVTENYGYTF	.	TRBJ1-2	TRBV29-1	.
TGTGCCAGTGGGCCGAATCAGCCCCAGCATTTT	CASGPNQPQHF	.	TRBJ1-5	TRBV19	.
TGTGCCAGCTGGACAGGGAGCGGCACCTACGAGCAGTACTTC	CASWTGSGTYEQYF	.	TRBJ2-7	TRBV2	TRBD1
TGCGCCAGCAGCCCCATCGGGACTTATCCGAAAAACCATGAGCAGTTCTTC	CASSPIGTYPKNHEQFF	.	TRBJ2-1	TRBV5-1	.
TGTGCCAGCAGCCAAGATCGGACAGGGATGGCCTATGGCTACACCTTC	CASSQDRTGMAYGYTF	.	TRBJ1-2	TRBV14	TRBD1
TGTGCCAGCAGTATTTCTGGGACAGGGGGAGAGACCCAGTACTTC	CASSISGTGGETQYF	.	TRBJ2-5	TRBV6-4	TRBD1
TGTGCCAGCTTCGGGACAGAGAACACTGAAGCTTTCTTT	CASFGTENTEAFF	.	TRBJ1-1	TRBV2	TRBD1
TGTGCCAGCGGGCGGGAGGCGGTTTTACAAGAGACCCAGTACTTC	CASGREAVLQETQYF	.	TRBJ2-5	TRBV2	TRBD2